The rows below give T cell receptor beta chains drawn from one sample of a study of graft-versus-host responses after intestinal transplantation. These receptors' targets are unknown. Measured with immunoSEQ multiplex PCR; TCRdb has only the in-frame clones, and not every one. The sample yields 84,000 or so clones, roughly 80% seen once. The sample in question was unstimulated CD4+ T cells sorted from spleen or lymph node cells, obtained before intestinal transplant. The receptors originated from a human donor who received an intestinal transplant. Both conserved end residues are part of each CDR3. The D gene is left open where the match is weak. The size field is filled for only some rows; it gives once, few, many or a size class.

16,TRBJ2-3,-,TRBV5-4,TRBD2,CASSHGGGLSTDTQYF,TGTGCCAGCAGCCACGGGGGGGGGCTGAGCACAGATACGCAGTATTTT
17,TRBJ2-5,-,TRBV23-1,TRBD1,CASSQSQGQGARETQYF,TGCGCCAGCAGTCAATCCCAGGGACAGGGGGCAAGGGAGACCCAGTACTTC
15,TRBJ2-3,-,TRBV5-1,TRBD1,CASSLVTGSSDTQYF,TGCGCCAGCAGCTTGGTGACAGGGAGTTCCGATACGCAGTATTTT
19,TRBJ1-3,-,TRBV21-1,-,CASSKRVASEPNSGNTIYF,TGTGCCAGCAGCAAGAGGGTGGCGTCGGAGCCTAACTCTGGAAACACCATATATTTT
13,TRBJ2-1,-,TRBV5-8,-,CASSLTLGGEQFF,TGTGCCAGCAGCTTGACACTAGGTGGTGAGCAGTTCTTC
16,TRBJ2-3,-,TRBV18,-,CASSLRRGANADTQYF,TGTGCCAGCTCCCTCCGGAGGGGCGCCAACGCAGATACGCAGTATTTT
12,TRBJ1-1,-,TRBV28,-,CASRERNTEAFF,TGTGCCAGCAGAGAGAGAAACACTGAAGCTTTCTTT
14,TRBJ1-2,-,TRBV29-1,-,CSVYTGWANYGYTF,TGCAGCGTTTATACCGGGTGGGCTAACTATGGCTACACCTTC
14,TRBJ2-5,-,TRBV29-1,TRBD1,CSVDTGQGRETQYF,TGCAGCGTTGATACAGGACAGGGTAGAGAGACCCAGTACTTC
16,TRBJ1-3,-,TRBV19,TRBD1,CASSTGTVTMKNTIYF,TGTGCCAGTAGTACCGGGACAGTTACTATGAAAAACACCATATATTTT
15,TRBJ1-4,-,TRBV5-1,-,CASSDGLAPNEKLFF,TGCGCCAGCAGCGACGGACTGGCACCGAATGAAAAACTGTTTTTT
16,TRBJ2-6,-,TRBV6-5,-,CASSYQAASGANVLTF,TGTGCCAGCAGTTACCAGGCAGCCTCTGGGGCCAACGTCCTGACTTTC
16,TRBJ2-7,-,TRBV27,TRBD1,CASSPADRARYYEQYF,TGTGCCAGCAGTCCCGCGGACAGGGCCCGCTACTACGAGCAGTACTTC
12,TRBJ2-7,-,TRBV11-2,-,CVSSSNSYEQYF,TGTGTCAGCAGCTCCAATTCCTACGAGCAGTACTTC
13,TRBJ1-1,once,TRBV18,-,CASSPDLTAEAFF,TGTGCCAGCTCACCAGACTTGACGGCAGAAGCTTTCTTT
15,TRBJ2-7,once,TRBV13,TRBD2,CASSPLAGGSYEQYF,TGTGCCAGCAGCCCGCTAGCGGGGGGGTCCTACGAGCAGTACTTC
15,TRBJ2-3,-,TRBV27,-,CASSRPTQGTDTQYF,TGTGCCAGCAGTAGACCGACCCAGGGCACAGATACGCAGTATTTT
17,TRBJ2-7,-,TRBV12-1,-,CASSSLLAGPPLYEQYF,TGTGCCAGCAGCTCCCTACTAGCGGGGCCACCTCTTTACGAGCAGTACTTC
14,TRBJ1-2,once,TRBV7-2,-,CASSLPPSIYGYTF,TGTGCCAGCAGCTTACCCCCAAGCATCTATGGCTACACCTTC
15,TRBJ1-1,-,TRBV19,-,CASSPDGGANTEAFF,TGTGCCAGTAGTCCCGACGGGGGGGCGAACACTGAAGCTTTCTTT
20,TRBJ2-6,once,TRBV4-1,TRBD1,CASSHPSGTGTNSGANVLTF,TGCGCCAGCAGCCATCCTTCCGGGACAGGGACGAACTCTGGGGCCAACGTCCTGACTTTC
14,TRBJ1-1,few,TRBV5-1,-,CASSLKGREAEAFF,TGCGCCAGCAGCTTAAAGGGCAGGGAGGCCGAAGCTTTCTTT
14,TRBJ2-7,-,TRBV6-5,-,CASRRRMGFYEQYF,TGTGCCAGCAGACGGAGGATGGGGTTCTACGAGCAGTACTTC
14,TRBJ1-5,-,TRBV7-9,TRBD1,CASSLDRGSQPQHF,TGTGCCAGCAGCCTGGACAGGGGGAGTCAGCCCCAGCATTTT
14,TRBJ2-1,-,TRBV6-1,-,CASSVQLTTHEQFF,TGTGCCAGCAGTGTACAGCTTACGACACATGAGCAGTTCTTC
13,TRBJ1-6,-,TRBV7-9,-,CANSPASGSPLHF,TGTGCCAACAGCCCGGCCTCGGGTTCACCCCTCCACTTT
13,TRBJ2-7,-,TRBV11-3,-,CASSRGDSYEQYF,TGTGCCAGCAGTCGTGGAGATTCCTACGAGCAGTACTTC
14,TRBJ1-1,-,TRBV6-6,-,CASSYTGSNTEAFF,TGTGCCAGCAGTTACACAGGGTCTAACACTGAAGCTTTCTTT